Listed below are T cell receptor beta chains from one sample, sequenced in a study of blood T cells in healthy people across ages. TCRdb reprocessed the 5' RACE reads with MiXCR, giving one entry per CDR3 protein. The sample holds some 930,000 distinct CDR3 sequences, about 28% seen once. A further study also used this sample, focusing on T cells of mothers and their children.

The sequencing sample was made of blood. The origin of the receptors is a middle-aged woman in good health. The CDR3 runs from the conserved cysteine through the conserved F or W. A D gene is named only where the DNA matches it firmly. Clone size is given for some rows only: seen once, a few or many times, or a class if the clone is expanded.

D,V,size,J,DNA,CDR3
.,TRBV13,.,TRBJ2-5,TGTGCCAGCAGCTTTACAGGTGCGGAGACCCAGTACTTC,CASSFTGAETQYF
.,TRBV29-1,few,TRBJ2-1,TGCGTCGGGACTCCGCCATACAATGAGCAGTTCTTC,CVGTPPYNEQFF
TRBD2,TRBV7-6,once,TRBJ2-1,TGTGCCAGCAGCCCCCGAGGAGGCGGGGGGGCCCAGGCCTACAATGAGCAGTTCTTC,CASSPRGGGGAQAYNEQFF
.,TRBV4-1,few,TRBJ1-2,TGCGCCAGCAGCCAGTCCAAGGTCGTATATGGCTACACCTTC,CASSQSKVVYGYTF
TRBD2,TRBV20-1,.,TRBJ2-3,TGCAGTGCCCCACTAGCGGGGGCCAGCACAGATACGCAGTATTTT,CSAPLAGASTDTQYF
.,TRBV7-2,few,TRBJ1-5,TGTGCCAGCAGCCAGGCGTTTAATCAGCCCCAGCATTTT,CASSQAFNQPQHF
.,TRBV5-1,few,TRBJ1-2,TGCGCCAGCAGCTCAGGGGAATCGGGCGGCTACACCTTC,CASSSGESGGYTF
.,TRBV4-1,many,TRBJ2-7,TGCGCCAGCAGCCAAGATAAAAAGGAAGACTACGAGCAGTACTTC,CASSQDKKEDYEQYF
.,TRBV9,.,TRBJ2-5,TGTGCCAGCAGCGTTGGCGACCTGGGGACCCAGTACTTC,CASSVGDLGTQYF
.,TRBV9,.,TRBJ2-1,TGTGCCAGCAGCGCCCAATCCCGGGGGATAGGCGATGAGCAGTTCTTC,CASSAQSRGIGDEQFF
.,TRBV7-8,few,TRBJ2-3,TGTGCCAGCAGCAGACGGGGACATGGCTCAGATAGCACAGATACGCAGTATTTT,CASSRRGHGSDSTDTQYF
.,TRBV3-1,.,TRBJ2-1,TGTGCCAGCAGCCAAGGTCCGGGACGCACCGGGACGCTCTCCTACAATGAGCAGTTCTTC,CASSQGPGRTGTLSYNEQFF
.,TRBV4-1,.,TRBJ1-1,TGCGCCAGCAGCCAACCCCGGCAGGGTCGAGGCACTGAAGCTTTCTTT,CASSQPRQGRGTEAFF
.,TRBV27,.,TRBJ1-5,TGTGCCAGCAGCTTGACAGAGTATCAGCCCCAGCATTTT,CASSLTEYQPQHF
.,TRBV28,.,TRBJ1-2,TGTGCCAGCAGTCGTCGATCCAGCCTATTGAGCTATGGCTACACCTTC,CASSRRSSLLSYGYTF
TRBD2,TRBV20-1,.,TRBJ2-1,TGCCATCGTCAGCGGGAGTGGAATGAGCAGTTCTTC,CHRQREWNEQFF
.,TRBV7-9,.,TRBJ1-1,TGTGCCAGCAGCGTAGGACCCAAAATGAACACTGAAGCTTTCTTT,CASSVGPKMNTEAFF
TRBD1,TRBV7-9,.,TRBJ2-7,TGTGCCAGCAGCTTAGGAACAGGGGGAAGGGACGAGCAGTACTTC,CASSLGTGGRDEQYF
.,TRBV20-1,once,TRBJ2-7,TGCAGTGCTAGTAATAACAATGAGCAGTACTTC,CSASNNNEQYF
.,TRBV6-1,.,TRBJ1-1,TGTGCCAGCATCTCGGACGCGAACACTGAAGCTTTCTTT,CASISDANTEAFF
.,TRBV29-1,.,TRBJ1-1,TGCAGCGTTGCGGAGGGGAACACTGAAGCTTTCTTT,CSVAEGNTEAFF
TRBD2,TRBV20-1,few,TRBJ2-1,TGCAGTGCTAGCCGACGAGCGGGGACCCTTTACAATGAGCAGTTCTTC,CSASRRAGTLYNEQFF
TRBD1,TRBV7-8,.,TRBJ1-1,TGTGCCAGCAGCTCGATGACAGGGGGAACTGAAGCTTTCTTT,CASSSMTGGTEAFF
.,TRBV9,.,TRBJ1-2,TGTGCCAGCAGCGTAGTGAGCAACCCTAACTATGGTTACACCTTC,CASSVVSNPNYGYTF
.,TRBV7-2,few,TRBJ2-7,TGTGCCAGCAGCTCAGGACCAGGCGGGGTTGCCTACGAGCAGTACTTC,CASSSGPGGVAYEQYF
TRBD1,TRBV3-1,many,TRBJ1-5,TGTGCCAGCAGCCGGGACAGGGTTCAGCCCCAGCATTTT,CASSRDRVQPQHF
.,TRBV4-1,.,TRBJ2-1,TGCGCCAGCAGCCAGGGTGTTGGGGGGGCCCCAGAGACCCAGTTCTTC,CASSQGVGGAPETQFF
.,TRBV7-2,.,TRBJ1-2,TGTGCCAGCAGCTTAGTTTACTCGCACTATGGCTACACCTTC,CASSLVYSHYGYTF
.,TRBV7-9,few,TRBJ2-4,TGTGCCAGCAGCTCACCCGAAAACATTCAGTACTTC,CASSSPENIQYF
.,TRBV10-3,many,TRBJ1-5,TGTGCCATCAGTGAAGGGGACGGTAATCAGCCCCAGCATTTT,CAISEGDGNQPQHF
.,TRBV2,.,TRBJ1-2,TGTGCCAGCAGTGAAAAAAGCAGCAACTATGGCTACACCTTC,CASSEKSSNYGYTF
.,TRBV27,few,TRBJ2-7,TGTGCCAGCAGTTTTTATTCGGGGGAAGGGTACGAGCAGTACTTC,CASSFYSGEGYEQYF
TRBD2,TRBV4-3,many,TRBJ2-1,TGCGCCAGCAGCCAAGATGGCGGGGGAACCTACAATGAGCAGTTCTTC,CASSQDGGGTYNEQFF
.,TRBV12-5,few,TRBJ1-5,TGTGCTAGTGGTTTGAAACCGGGGATCTTGGGCAATCAGCCCCAGCATTTT,CASGLKPGILGNQPQHF
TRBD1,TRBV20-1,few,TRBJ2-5,TGCAGTGCTAGAAGGGGGACAGGGGGGTCCAGCGGGGAGACCCAGTACTTC,CSARRGTGGSSGETQYF
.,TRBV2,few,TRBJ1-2,TGTGCCAGCCACAGCTCTGGGGATGGGGGCTACACCTTC,CASHSSGDGGYTF
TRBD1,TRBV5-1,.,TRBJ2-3,TGCGCCAGCAGCTTAAGACAGGGTTCGGCAGATACGCAGTATTTT,CASSLRQGSADTQYF
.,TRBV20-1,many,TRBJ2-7,TGCAGTGGGATCGACGGGACGACCGTTACCTACGAGCAGTACTTC,CSGIDGTTVTYEQYF
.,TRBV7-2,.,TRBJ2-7,TGTGCCAGCAGCGGGACACGCTACGAGCAGTACTTC,CASSGTRYEQYF
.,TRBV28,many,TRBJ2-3,TGTGCTTCCAGCCTCTCCCGGTGGGGGGGCGAGGGTGTGGATACGCAGTATTTT,CASSLSRWGGEGVDTQYF
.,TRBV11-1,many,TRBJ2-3,TGTGCCGGCAGCTCCTTAATCACAGATACGCAGTATTTT,CAGSSLITDTQYF
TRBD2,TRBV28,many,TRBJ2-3,TGTGCCAGCAGTTCTCCAGCGGGGGGTAGTGATACGCAGTATTTT,CASSSPAGGSDTQYF
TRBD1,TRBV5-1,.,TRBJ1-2,TGCGCCAGCAGCTTGGGGACAGGGCCCTACTATGGCTACACCTTC,CASSLGTGPYYGYTF